This TCR beta chain is drawn from a study of human T cells and chemical hapten exposure. This clonotype was observed a handful of times. The CDR3 loop spans 15 amino acids. V dropped 5 bases and J dropped 3 bases, with 15 bases sitting between them. TCRdb re-analysed the RACE reads in MiXCR, keeping a single row per CDR3 protein. The table includes some 91,000 distinct CDR3 sequences, around a quarter detected once. Time point denoted: patch test 3, about 24 weeks after DPC sensitization. Regarding treatment: therapeutic diphenylcyclopropenone sensitization with weekly scalp DPC. The starting material was whole blood, obtained in connection with sensitization to the hapten diphenylcyclopropenone (DPC). The genes are TRBV12-3 or TRBV12-4 and TRBJ2-3, with TRBD1 as a possible D gene (6 bases). This TCR was recovered from a man aged 40-49 years with alopecia areata. Some clones in this sample may be carry-over from other donors' samples. CDR3 DNA sequence: TGTGCCAGCAGTCCACAGGGATCCGGGACAGATACGCAGTATTTT. Residues: CASSPQGSGTDTQYF.